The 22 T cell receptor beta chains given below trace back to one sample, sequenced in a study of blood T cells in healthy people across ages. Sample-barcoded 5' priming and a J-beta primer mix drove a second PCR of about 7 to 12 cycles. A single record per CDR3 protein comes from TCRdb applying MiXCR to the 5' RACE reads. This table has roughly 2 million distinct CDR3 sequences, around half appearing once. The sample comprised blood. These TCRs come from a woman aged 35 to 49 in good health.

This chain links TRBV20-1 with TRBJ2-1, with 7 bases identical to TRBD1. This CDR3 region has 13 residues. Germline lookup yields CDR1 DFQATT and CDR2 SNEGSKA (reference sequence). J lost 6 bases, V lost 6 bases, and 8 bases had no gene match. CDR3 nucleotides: TGCAGTGCGAGGAGACAGGGATTCAATGAGCAGTTCTTC. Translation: CSARRQGFNEQFF.

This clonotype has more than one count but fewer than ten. The CDR3 here is CSARTGGGSETQYF. CDR3 sequence (DNA): TGCAGTGCTCGGACAGGGGGGGGCTCAGAGACCCAGTACTTC. This chain connects TRBV20-1 to TRBJ2-5, with 10 bases matching TRBD1. The germline CDR1 and CDR2 sequences are DFQATT and SNEGSKA (reference sequence). CDR3 length equals 14 residues. Unmatched junction bases numbered 7, after V lost 5 bases and J lost 4 bases.

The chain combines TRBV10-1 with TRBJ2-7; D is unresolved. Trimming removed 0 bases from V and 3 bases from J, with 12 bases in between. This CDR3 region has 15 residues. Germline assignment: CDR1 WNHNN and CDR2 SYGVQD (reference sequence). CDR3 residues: CASSESAESGYEQYF. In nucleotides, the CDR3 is TGCGCCAGCAGTGAGTCTGCCGAGTCTGGCTACGAGCAGTACTTC.

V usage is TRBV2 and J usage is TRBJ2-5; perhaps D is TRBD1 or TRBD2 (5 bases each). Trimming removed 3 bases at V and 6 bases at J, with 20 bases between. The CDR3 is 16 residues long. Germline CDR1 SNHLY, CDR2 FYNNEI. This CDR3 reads CASSDSPGRCAKTQYF. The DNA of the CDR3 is TGTGCCAGCAGTGATTCTCCGGGGCGGTGCGCTAAGACCCAGTACTTC. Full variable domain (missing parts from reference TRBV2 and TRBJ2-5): EPEVTQTPSHQVTQMGQEVILRCVPISNHLYFYWYRQILGQKVEFLVSFYNNEISEKSEIFDDQFSVERPDGSNFTLKIRSTKLEDSAMYFCASSDSPGRCAKTQYFGPGTRLLVL.

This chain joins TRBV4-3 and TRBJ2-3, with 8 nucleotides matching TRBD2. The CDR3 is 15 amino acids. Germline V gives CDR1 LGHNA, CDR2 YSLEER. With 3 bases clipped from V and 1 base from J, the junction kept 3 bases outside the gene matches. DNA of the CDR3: TGCGCCAGCAGCCAGACGACTAGCGGCACAGATACGCAGTATTTT. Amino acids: CASSQTTSGTDTQYF.

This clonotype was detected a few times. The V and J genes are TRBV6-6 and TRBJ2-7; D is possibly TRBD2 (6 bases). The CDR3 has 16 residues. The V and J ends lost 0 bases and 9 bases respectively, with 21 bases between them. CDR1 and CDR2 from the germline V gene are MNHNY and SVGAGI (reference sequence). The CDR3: CASSYSLDSPAGGQYF. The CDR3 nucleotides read TGTGCCAGCAGTTACTCGTTAGACAGCCCAGCCGGGGGGCAGTACTTC.

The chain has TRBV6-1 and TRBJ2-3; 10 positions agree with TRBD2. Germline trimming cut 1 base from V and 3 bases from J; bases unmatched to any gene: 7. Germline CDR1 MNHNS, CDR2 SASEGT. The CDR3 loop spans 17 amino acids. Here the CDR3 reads CASSEDSSGGFTDTQYF. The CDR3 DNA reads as TGTGCCAGCAGTGAAGATTCTAGCGGGGGTTTTACAGATACGCAGTATTTT.

CDR3 region: CASENRGPSNEQFF. CDR3 sequence (DNA): TGTGCCAGCGAGAACAGGGGGCCGTCAAATGAGCAGTTCTTC. The rearrangement joins TRBV6-2 or TRBV6-3 to TRBJ2-1, with 9 bases fitting TRBD1. The CDR3 extends over 14 amino acids. After removal of 8 bases from V and 7 bases from J, the junction contained 9 bases not matched to a gene. CDR1 and CDR2 (germline): MNHEY, SVGEGT.

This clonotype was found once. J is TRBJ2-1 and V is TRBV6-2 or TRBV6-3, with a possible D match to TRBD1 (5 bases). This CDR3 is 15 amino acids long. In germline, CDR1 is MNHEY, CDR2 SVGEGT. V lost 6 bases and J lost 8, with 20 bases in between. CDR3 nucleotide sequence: TGTGCCAGCAGAGCAACAGGAGTCCTCCTTGATGAGCAGTTCTTC. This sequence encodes CASRATGVLLDEQFF.

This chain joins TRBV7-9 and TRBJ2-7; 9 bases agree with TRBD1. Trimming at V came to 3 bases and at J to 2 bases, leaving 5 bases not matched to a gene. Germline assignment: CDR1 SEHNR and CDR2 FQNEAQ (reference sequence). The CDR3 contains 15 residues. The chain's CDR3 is CASSFGTGNPYEQYF. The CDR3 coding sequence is TGTGCCAGCAGCTTCGGGACAGGGAACCCCTACGAGCAGTACTTC.

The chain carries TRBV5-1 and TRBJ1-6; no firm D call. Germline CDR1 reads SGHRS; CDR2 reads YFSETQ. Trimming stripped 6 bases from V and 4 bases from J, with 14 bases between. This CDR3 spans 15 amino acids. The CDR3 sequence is CASTDAGNYNSPLHF. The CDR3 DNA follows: TGCGCCAGCACGGACGCCGGGAATTATAATTCACCCCTCCACTTT.

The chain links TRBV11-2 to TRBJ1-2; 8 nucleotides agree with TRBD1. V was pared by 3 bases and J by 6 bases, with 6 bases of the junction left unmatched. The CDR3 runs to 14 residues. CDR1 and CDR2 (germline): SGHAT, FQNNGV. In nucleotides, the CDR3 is TGTGCCAGCAGCTTCCGGACAGGGCCCCATGGCTACACCTTC. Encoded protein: CASSFRTGPHGYTF. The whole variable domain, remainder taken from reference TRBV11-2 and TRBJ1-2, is EAGVAQSPRYKIIEKRQSVAFWCNPISGHATLYWYQQILGQGPKLLIQFQNNGVVDDSQLPKDRFSAERLKGVDSTLKIQPAKLEDSAVYLCASSFRTGPHGYTFGSGTRLTVV.

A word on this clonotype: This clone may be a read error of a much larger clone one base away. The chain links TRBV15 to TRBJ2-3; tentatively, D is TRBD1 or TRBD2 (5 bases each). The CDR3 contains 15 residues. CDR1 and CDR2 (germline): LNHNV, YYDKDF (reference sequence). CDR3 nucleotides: TGTGCCACCAGCGGAGAGGGGCAGCCCACAGATACGCAGTATTTT. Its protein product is CATSGEGQPTDTQYF.

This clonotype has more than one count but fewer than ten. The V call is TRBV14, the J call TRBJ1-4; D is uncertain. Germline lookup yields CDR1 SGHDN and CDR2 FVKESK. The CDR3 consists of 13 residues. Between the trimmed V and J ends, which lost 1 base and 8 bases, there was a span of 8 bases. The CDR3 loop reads CASSQVLQEKLFF. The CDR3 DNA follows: TGTGCCAGCAGCCAAGTTTTGCAGGAAAAACTGTTTTTT.

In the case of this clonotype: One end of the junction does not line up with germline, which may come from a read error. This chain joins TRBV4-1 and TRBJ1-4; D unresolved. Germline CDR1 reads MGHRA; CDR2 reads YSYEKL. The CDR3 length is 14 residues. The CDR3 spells CTSSQGQANEKLFF. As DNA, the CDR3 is TGCACCAGCAGCCAAGGGCAAGCTAATGAAAAACTGTTTTTT.

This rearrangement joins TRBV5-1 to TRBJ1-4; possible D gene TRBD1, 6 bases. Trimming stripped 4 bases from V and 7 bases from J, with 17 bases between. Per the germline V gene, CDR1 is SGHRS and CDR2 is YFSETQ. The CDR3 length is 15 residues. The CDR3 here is CASSQNQGLAEKLFF. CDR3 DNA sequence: TGCGCCAGCAGCCAAAATCAGGGGCTTGCTGAAAAACTGTTTTTT.

CDR3 DNA: TGTGCCAGCAGTGAAGCGCTAGCGGGGGCTGGGGAGACCCAGTACTTC. It encodes CASSEALAGAGETQYF. The V gene is TRBV2, the J gene TRBJ2-5; the match to TRBD2 covers 10 bases. J lost 5 bases, V lost 0 bases, and 6 bases had no gene match. CDR1 and CDR2 from the germline V gene are SNHLY and FYNNEI. The CDR3 runs to 16 residues.

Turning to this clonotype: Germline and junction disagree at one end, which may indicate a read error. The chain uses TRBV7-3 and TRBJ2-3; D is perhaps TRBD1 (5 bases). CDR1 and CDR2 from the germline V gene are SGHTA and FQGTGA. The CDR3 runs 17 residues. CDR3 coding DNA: TGTACCAGCAGCTTAACAGGCCAACTCGCAGGAACAGATACGCAGTATTTT. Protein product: CTSSLTGQLAGTDTQYF. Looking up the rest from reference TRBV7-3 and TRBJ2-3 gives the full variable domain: GAGVSQTPSNKVTEKGKYVELRCDPISGHTALYWYRQSLGQGPEFLIYFQGTGAADDSGLPNDRFFAVRPEGSVSTLKIQRTERGDSAVYLCTSSLTGQLAGTDTQYFGPGTRLTVL.

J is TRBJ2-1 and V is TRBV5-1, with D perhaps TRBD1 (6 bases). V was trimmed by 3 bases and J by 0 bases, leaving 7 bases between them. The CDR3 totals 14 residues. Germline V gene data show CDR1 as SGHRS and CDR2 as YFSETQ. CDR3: CASSWGLSYNEQFF. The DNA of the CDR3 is TGCGCCAGCAGCTGGGGGCTCTCCTACAATGAGCAGTTCTTC.

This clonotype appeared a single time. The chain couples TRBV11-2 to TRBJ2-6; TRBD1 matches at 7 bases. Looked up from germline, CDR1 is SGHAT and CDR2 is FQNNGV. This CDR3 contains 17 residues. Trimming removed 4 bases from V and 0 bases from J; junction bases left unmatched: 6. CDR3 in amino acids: CASSYRDRSSGANVLTF. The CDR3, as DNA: TGTGCCAGCAGCTACCGGGACAGAAGCTCTGGGGCCAACGTCCTGACTTTC. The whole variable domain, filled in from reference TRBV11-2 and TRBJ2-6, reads EAGVAQSPRYKIIEKRQSVAFWCNPISGHATLYWYQQILGQGPKLLIQFQNNGVVDDSQLPKDRFSAERLKGVDSTLKIQPAKLEDSAVYLCASSYRDRSSGANVLTFGAGSRLTVL.

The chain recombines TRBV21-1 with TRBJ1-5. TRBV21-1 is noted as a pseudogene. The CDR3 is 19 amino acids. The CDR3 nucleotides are TGTGCCAGCAGCAACCAACCACCTAGACAAACCACTAAGAATCAGCCCCAGCATTTT. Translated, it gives CASSNQPPRQTTKNQPQHF.

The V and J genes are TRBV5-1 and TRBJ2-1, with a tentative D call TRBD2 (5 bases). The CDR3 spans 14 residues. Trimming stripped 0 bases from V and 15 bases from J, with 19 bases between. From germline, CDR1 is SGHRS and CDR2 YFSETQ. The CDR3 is CASSLAEVDPGWFF. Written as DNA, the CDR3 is TGCGCCAGCAGCTTGGCCGAGGTCGACCCGGGGTGGTTCTTC. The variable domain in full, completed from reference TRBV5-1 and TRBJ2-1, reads KAGVTQTPRYLIKTRGQQVTLSCSPISGHRSVSWYQQTPGQGLQFLFEYFSETQRNKGNFPGRFSGRQFSNSRSEMNVSTLELGDSALYLCASSLAEVDPGWFFGPGTRLTVL.